The 6 T cell receptor beta chains listed next were all sequenced from one sample in a study of T cells in Graves' hyperthyroidism and ophthalmopathy. Using RNA transcripts as the source, TCR beta CDR3 regions were amplified. An initial round of RT-PCR targeting the TCR CDR3 relied on the HTBI primer set. TCRdb recomputed calls from the multiplex PCR reads with MiXCR, one row per CDR3 protein. The sample carries 250,000 or so distinct CDR3 sequences, 13% to 15% recorded once. The sample comprised blood. The source of these receptors is a woman aged 45-59 years with Graves' hyperthyroidism that later progressed to Graves' ophthalmopathy.

At least ten counts were recorded for this clonotype. V gene TRBV29-1 combines with J gene TRBJ1-1; maybe TRBD1 (5 bases). CDR1 is SQVTM, CDR2 ANQGSEA, per germline. The CDR3 loop spans 11 amino acids. The CDR3 sequence is CSAHKGTEAFF. The CDR3 DNA sequence: TGCAGTGCTCACAAGGGGACTGAAGCTTTCTTT.

This clonotype was detected ten times or more. V and J are TRBV2 and TRBJ2-1, with D perhaps TRBD2 (5 bases). Germline CDR1 reads SNHLY; CDR2 reads FYNNEI. With 6 bases removed from V and 8 bases from J, the gap between germline ends came to 17 bases. The CDR3 is 14 residues long. The CDR3 DNA follows: TGTGCCAGCAGCGCCGCTCCGGCCGGGGATGAGCAGTTCTTC. Translating it yields CASSAAPAGDEQFF.

The table lists this clonotype with many counts. This chain's CDR3 is CSVMERGEQFF. For the CDR3, the DNA is TGCAGCGTTATGGAAAGGGGGGAGCAGTTCTTC. The V and J genes are TRBV29-1 and TRBJ2-1, with D maybe TRBD1 (6 bases). There are 11 residues in the CDR3. Trimming removed 5 bases from V and 10 bases from J, with 12 bases in between. Germline V lookup: CDR1 SQVTM, CDR2 ANQGSEA.

Many counts were recorded for this clonotype. J is TRBJ2-7 and V is TRBV20-1, with D perhaps TRBD2 (5 bases). The length of the CDR3 is 13 residues. Germline V gives CDR1 DFQATT, CDR2 SNEGSKA (reference sequence). V lost 6 bases and J lost 7, with 19 bases in between. CDR3 DNA: TGCAGTGCAAGTCGACTACAGACTCGAGAGCAGTACTTC. As protein: CSASRLQTREQYF.

The genes are TRBV28 and TRBJ1-2; D gene unclear. Germline V gene lookup returns CDR1 MDHEN and CDR2 SYDVKM. The CDR3 sequence is 12 residues long. V lost 7 bases and J 4 bases, leaving 10 bases between the germline ends. CDR3 in amino acids: CASNRFFYGYTF. The DNA of the CDR3 is TGTGCCAGCAATAGGTTTTTCTATGGCTACACCTTC.

This sequence joins TRBV20-1 and TRBJ2-1; D ambiguous. The CDR3 extends over 10 amino acids. V lost 5 bases, J lost 7 bases, and 6 bases lay in between. Germline V lookup: CDR1 DFQATT, CDR2 SNEGSKA (reference sequence). CDR3 amino acids: CSAQRNEQFF. CDR3 nucleotide sequence: TGCAGTGCTCAACGGAATGAGCAGTTCTTC.